Listed below are T cell receptor beta chains from one sample, sequenced in a study of T-cell reconstitution after alpha-beta-depleted transplantation in children. Via MiXCR, TCRdb re-called the PCR reads, giving one row per CDR3 protein. The table lists 300,000 to 400,000 distinct CDR3 sequences, approximately 23% of them singletons. The source material was PBMCs, mostly from graft donor cells, sampled 180 days after TCRalphabeta/CD19-depleted stem cell transplant. Source of these receptors: a male patient under 18 who had a stem cell transplant for acute lymphoblastic leukemia, so the T cells may come from the graft donor. CDR3s leave out the opening cysteine and the closing phenylalanine or tryptophan. Fields, in order: J gene, V gene, clone size, CDR3 protein. Part of the rows lack a size; the others show once, few, many or a class for expanded clones.

TRBJ2-7	TRBV5-1	-	ASSSYTPGYEQY
TRBJ1-2	TRBV27	few	ASSFSGAYGYT
TRBJ2-1	TRBV20-1	-	SAHSGLFNEQF
TRBJ2-2	TRBV7-9	-	ASRPQGLAPGELF
TRBJ1-2	TRBV5-1	few	ASSFERNYGYT
TRBJ2-3	TRBV27	-	ASSFQGYADTQY
TRBJ2-1	TRBV7-6	few	ASSGHSNEQF
TRBJ2-5	TRBV18	-	ASSPGTGFLQTQY
TRBJ1-3	TRBV3-1	-	ASSPAGNTIY
TRBJ1-5	TRBV18	-	ASSPRNAPYSNQPQH
TRBJ2-1	TRBV12-5	-	ASGMGTSGYNEQF
TRBJ2-1	TRBV3-1	-	ASSQLYNEQF
TRBJ2-3	TRBV9	-	ASSGWGVSYTDTQY
TRBJ1-2	TRBV7-8	-	ASSLVRLNYGYT
TRBJ2-1	TRBV6-5	many	ASSYEGGEQF
TRBJ2-7	TRBV27	-	ASSLGLAGGPYEQY
TRBJ2-1	TRBV20-1	few	SAGRGGSSYNEQF
TRBJ2-1	TRBV29-1	-	SVERASGRYEQF
TRBJ1-2	TRBV6-1	-	ASSPVTAGHYGYT
TRBJ2-2	TRBV20-1	-	SASAGELF
TRBJ1-2	TRBV20-1	-	SASQGTYGYT
TRBJ1-1	TRBV3-1	few	ASSQRKGLATEAF
TRBJ2-3	TRBV18	-	ASSPPGAGTDTQY
TRBJ2-5	TRBV11-3	few	ASSLYSLETQY
TRBJ2-7	TRBV9	-	ASSGDGHEQY
TRBJ2-1	TRBV28	-	ASNELAGRNGRMAYNEQF